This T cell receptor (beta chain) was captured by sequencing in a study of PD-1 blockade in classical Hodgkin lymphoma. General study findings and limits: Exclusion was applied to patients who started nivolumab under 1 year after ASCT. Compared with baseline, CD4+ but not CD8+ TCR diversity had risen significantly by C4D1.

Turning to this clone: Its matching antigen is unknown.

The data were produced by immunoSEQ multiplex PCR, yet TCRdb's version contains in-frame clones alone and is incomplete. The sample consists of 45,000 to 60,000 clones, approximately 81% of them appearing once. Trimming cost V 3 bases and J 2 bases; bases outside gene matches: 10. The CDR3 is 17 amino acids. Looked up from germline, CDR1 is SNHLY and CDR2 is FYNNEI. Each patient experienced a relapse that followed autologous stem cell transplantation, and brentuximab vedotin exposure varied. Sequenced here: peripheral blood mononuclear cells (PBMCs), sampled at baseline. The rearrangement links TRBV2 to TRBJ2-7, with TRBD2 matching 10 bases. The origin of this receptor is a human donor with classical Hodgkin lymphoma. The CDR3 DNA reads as TGTGCCAGCAGTGATTCGCCGGGACTAGCGTCTACCTACGAGCAGTACTTC. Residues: CASSDSPGLASTYEQYF.